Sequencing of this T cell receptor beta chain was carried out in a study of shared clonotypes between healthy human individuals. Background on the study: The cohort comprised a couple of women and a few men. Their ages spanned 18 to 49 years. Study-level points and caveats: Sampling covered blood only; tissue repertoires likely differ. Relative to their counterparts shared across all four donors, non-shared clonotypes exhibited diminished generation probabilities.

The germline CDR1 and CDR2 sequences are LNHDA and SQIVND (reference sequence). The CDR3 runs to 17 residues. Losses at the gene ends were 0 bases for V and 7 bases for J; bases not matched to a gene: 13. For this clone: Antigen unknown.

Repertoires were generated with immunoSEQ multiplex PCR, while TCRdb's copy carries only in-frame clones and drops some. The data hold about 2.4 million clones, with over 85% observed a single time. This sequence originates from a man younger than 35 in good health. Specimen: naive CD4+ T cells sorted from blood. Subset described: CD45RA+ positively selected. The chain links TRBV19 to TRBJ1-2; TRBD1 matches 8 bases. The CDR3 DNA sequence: TGTGCCAGTAGTATAGATACCGGGACAGGCCAAATCCCTGGCTACACCTTC. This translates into CASSIDTGTGQIPGYTF.